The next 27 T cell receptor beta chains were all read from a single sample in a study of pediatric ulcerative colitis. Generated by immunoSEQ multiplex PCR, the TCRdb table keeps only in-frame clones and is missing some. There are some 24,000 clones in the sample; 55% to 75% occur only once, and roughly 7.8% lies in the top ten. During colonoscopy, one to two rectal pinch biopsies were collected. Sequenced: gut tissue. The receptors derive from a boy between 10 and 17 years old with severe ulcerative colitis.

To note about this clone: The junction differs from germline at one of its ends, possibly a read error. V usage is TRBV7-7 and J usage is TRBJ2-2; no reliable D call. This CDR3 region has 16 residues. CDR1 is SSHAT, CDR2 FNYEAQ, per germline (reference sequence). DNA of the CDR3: TGTGCTAGCAGCTTAGGTCCGTTTTTAACCACCGGGGAGCTGTTTTTT. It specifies CASSLGPFLTTGELFF.

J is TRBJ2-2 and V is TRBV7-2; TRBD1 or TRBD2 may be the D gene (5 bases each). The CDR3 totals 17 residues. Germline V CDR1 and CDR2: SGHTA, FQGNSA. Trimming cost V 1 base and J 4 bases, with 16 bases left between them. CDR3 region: CASSLEPSGTGTGELFF. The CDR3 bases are TGTGCCAGCAGCTTAGAACCTTCTGGGACGGGCACCGGGGAGCTGTTTTTT. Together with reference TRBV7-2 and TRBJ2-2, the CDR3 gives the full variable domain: GAGVSQSPSNKVTEKGKDVELRCDPISGHTALYWYRQSLGQGLEFLIYFQGNSAPDKSGLPSDRFSAERTGGSVSTLTIQRTQQEDSAVYLCASSLEPSGTGTGELFFGEGSRLTVL.

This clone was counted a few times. This CDR3 reads CASSRLAGESGELFF. Here the CDR3 DNA reads TGTGCCAGCAGTCGACTAGCGGGAGAGTCCGGGGAGCTGTTTTTT. This sequence joins TRBV4-2 and TRBJ2-2, with TRBD2 identical over 12 bases. V lost 6 bases and J lost 6; bases outside the gene matches: 5. The CDR3 sequence is 15 residues long. Germline V gives CDR1 LGHNA, CDR2 YNFKEQ.

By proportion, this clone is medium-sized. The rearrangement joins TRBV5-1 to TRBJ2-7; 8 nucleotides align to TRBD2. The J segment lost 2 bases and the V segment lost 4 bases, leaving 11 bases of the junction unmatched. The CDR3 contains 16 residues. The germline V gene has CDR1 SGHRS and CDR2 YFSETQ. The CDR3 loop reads CASSGNLAGGPYEQYF. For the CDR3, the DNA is TGCGCCAGCAGCGGTAACCTAGCGGGCGGTCCCTACGAGCAGTACTTC.

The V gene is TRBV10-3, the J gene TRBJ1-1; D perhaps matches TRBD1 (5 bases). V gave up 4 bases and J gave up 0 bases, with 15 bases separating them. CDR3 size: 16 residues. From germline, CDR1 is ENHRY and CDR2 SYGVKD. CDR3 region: CAISGTRVGLNTEAFF. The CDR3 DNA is TGTGCCATCAGTGGCACAAGGGTGGGACTGAACACTGAAGCTTTCTTT.

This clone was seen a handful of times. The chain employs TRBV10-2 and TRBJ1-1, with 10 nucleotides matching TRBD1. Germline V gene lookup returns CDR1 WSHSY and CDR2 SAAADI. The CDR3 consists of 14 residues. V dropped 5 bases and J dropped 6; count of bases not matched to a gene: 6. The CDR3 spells CASSSPGQGPEAFF. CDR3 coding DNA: TGCGCCAGCAGTTCGCCGGGACAGGGGCCTGAAGCTTTCTTT.

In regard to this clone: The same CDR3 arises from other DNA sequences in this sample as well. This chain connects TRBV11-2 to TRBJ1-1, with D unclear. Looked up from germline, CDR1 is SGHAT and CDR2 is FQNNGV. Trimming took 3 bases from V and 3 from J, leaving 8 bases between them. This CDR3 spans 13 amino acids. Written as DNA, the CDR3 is TGTGCCAGCAGCTTCGGCGGCTACACTGAAGCTTTCTTT. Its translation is CASSFGGYTEAFF.

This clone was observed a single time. In DNA, the CDR3 is TGCAGTGCTAGAGAAGGGAATGAGCAGTTCTTC. Protein product: CSAREGNEQFF. V gene TRBV20-1 combines with J gene TRBJ2-1; D gene unclear. Germline V lookup: CDR1 DFQATT, CDR2 SNEGSKA (reference sequence). The CDR3 consists of 11 residues. Trimming took off 0 bases at V and 7 bases at J, with 4 bases between the two ends.

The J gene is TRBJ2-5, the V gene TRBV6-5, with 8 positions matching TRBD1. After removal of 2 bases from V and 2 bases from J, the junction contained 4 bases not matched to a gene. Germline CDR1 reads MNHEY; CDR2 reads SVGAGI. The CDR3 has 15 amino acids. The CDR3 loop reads CASSYADRGQETQYF. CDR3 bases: TGTGCCAGCAGTTACGCTGACAGGGGACAAGAGACCCAGTACTTC.

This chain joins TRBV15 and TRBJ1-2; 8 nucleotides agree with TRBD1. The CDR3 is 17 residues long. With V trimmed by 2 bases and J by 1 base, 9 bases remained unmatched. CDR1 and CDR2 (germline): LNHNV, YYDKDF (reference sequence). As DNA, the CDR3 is TGTGCCACCAGCAGACCCCTTCCAGGGGGCGGTAACTATGGCTACACCTTC. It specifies CATSRPLPGGGNYGYTF. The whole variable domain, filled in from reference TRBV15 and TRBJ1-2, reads DAMVIQNPRYQVTQFGKPVTLSCSQTLNHNVMYWYQQKSSQAPKLLFHYYDKDFNNEADTPDNFQSRRPNTSFCFLDIRSPGLGDTAMYLCATSRPLPGGGNYGYTFGSGTRLTVV.

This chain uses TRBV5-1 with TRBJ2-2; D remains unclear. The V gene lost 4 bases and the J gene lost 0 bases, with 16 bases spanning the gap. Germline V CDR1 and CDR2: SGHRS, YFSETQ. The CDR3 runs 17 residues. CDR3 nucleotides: TGCGCCAGCAGCATGTACTACAGAGTATCGAACACCGGGGAGCTGTTTTTT. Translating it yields CASSMYYRVSNTGELFF.

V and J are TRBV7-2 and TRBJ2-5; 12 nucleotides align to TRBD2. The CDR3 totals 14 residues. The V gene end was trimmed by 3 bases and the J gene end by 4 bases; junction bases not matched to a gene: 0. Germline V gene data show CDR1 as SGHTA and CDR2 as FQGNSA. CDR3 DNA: TGTGCCAGCAGCTTGACTAGCGGGAGAGAGACCCAGTACTTC. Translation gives CASSLTSGRETQYF.

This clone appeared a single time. CDR3: CASSPPRLAGAGELFF. The CDR3 region has the DNA TGTGCCAGCTCACCACCGCGGCTAGCGGGAGCCGGGGAGCTGTTTTTT. The chain employs TRBV18 and TRBJ2-2; 10 nucleotides match TRBD2. The CDR3 is 16 amino acids. CDR1 KGHSH and CDR2 LQKENI come from the germline V gene. Unmatched junction bases numbered 4, after V lost 0 bases and J lost 6 bases.

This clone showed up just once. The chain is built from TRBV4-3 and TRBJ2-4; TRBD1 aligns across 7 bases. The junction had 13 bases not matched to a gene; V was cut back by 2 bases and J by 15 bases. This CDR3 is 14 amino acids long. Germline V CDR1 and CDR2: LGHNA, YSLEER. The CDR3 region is CASSQYTGVSPRYF. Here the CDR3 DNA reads TGCGCCAGCAGCCAATACACAGGGGTTTCCCCCCGGTACTTC.

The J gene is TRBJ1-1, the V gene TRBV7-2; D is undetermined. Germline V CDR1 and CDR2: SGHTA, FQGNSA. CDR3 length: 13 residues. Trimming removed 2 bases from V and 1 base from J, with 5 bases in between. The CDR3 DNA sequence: TGTGCCAGCAGCTTAAACCGGAACACTGAAGCTTTCTTT. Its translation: CASSLNRNTEAFF.

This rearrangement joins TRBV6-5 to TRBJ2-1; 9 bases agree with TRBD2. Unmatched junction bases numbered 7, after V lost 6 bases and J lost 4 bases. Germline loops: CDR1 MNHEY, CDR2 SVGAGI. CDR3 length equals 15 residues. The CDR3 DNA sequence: TGTGCCAGCAGAAACGGACTAGCGCTTTACAATGAGCAGTTCTTC. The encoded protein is CASRNGLALYNEQFF.

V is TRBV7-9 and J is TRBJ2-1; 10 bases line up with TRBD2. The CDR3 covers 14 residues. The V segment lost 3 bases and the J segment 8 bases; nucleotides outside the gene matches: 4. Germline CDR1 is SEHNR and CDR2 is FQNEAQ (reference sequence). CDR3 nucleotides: TGTGCCAGCAGCTTGGGACTAGCGCCGCATGAGCAGTTCTTC. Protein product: CASSLGLAPHEQFF.

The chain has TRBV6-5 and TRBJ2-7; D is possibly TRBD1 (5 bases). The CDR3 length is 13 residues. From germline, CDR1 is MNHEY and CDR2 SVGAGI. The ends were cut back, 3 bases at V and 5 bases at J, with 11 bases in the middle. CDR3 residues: CASSYDSIHEQYF. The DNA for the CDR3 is TGTGCCAGCAGTTATGACAGTATCCACGAGCAGTACTTC.

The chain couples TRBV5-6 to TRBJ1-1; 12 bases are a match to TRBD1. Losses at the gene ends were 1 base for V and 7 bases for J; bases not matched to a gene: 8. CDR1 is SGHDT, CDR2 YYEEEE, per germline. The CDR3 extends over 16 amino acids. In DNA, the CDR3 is TGTGCCAGCAGCTTGCGAGGGACAGGGGGCGCCGGTGAAGCTTTCTTT. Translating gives CASSLRGTGGAGEAFF. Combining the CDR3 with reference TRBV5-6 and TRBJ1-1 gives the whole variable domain DAGVTQSPTHLIKTRGQQVTLRCSPKSGHDTVSWYQQALGQGPQFIFQYYEEEERQRGNFPDRFSGHQFPNYSSELNVNALLLGDSALYLCASSLRGTGGAGEAFFGQGTRLTVV.

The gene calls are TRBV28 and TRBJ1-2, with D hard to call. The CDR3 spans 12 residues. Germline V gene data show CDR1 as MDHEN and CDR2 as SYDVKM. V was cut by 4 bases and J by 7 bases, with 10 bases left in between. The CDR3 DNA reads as TGTGCCAGCAGTTCCCGCAACCGTGGCTACACCTTC. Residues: CASSSRNRGYTF.

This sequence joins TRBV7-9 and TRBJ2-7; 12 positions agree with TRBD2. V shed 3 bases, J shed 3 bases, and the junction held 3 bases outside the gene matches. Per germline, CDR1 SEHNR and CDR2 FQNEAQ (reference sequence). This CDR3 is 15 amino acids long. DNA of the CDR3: TGTGCCAGCAGCTTTAGGACTAGCGGGATCTACGAGCAGTACTTC. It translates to CASSFRTSGIYEQYF.

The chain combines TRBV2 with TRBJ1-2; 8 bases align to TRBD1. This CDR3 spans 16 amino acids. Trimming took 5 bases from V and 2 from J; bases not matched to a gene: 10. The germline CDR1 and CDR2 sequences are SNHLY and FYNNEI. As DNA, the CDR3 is TGTGCCAGCAGTCTCGGCTTGACAGGGGAAAACTATGGCTACACCTTC. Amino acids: CASSLGLTGENYGYTF.

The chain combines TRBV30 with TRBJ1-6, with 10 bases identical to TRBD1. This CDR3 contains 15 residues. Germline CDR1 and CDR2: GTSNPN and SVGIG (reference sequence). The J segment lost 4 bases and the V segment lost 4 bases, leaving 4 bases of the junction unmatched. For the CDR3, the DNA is TGTGCCTGGAATCGGGACAGGGGATATAATTCACCCCTCCACTTT. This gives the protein CAWNRDRGYNSPLHF.

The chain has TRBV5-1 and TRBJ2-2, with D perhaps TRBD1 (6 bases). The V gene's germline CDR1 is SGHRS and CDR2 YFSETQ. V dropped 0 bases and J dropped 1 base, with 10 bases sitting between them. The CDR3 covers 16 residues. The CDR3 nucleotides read TGCGCCAGCAGCTTGGTTCAGGGGCGGAACACCGGGGAGCTGTTTTTT. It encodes CASSLVQGRNTGELFF.

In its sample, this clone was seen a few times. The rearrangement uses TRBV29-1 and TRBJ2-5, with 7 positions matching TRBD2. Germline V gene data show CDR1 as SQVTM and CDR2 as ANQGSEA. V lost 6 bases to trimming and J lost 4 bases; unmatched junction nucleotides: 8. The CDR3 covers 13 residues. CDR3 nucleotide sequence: TGCAGCGTCCAGCGGGGAAGCGGAGAGACCCAGTACTTC. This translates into CSVQRGSGETQYF. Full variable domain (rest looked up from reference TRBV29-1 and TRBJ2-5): SAVISQKPSRDICQRGTSLTIQCQVDSQVTMMFWYRQQPGQSLTLIATANQGSEATYESGFVIDKFPISRPNLTFSTLTVSNMSPEDSSIYLCSVQRGSGETQYFGPGTRLLVL.

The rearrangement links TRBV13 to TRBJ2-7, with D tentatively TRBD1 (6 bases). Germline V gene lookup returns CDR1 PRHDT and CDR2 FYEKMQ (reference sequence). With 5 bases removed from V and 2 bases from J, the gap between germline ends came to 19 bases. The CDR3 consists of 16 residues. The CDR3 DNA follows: TGTGCCAGCAGCGTATCGCCCAGGGGTTCCCCCTACGAGCAGTACTTC. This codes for CASSVSPRGSPYEQYF.

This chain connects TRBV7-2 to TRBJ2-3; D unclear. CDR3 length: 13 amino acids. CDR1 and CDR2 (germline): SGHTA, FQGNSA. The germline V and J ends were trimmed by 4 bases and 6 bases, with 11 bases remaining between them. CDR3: CASSSARLDTQYF. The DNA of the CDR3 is TGTGCCAGCAGCTCAGCCCGCTTGGATACGCAGTATTTT.